The next 27 T cell receptor beta chains were all read from a single sample in a study of CD8+ T cells in alopecia areata (dated by TCRdb to the late 2010s). Cells from mouse cutaneous lymph nodes were pooled, stained for CD4, CD8alpha, NKG2D, NKG2ACE and other markers, and then sorted on a BD Influx. The library was built by means of the immunoSEQ multiplex PCR assay. For TCR sequencing, RNA was extracted from every sample and reverse transcribed into cDNA to serve as template. This is the immuneACCESS table as TCRdb keeps it, with only in-frame sequences that have V and J called. A part of the clones is gone; compared with another copy, unresolved V genes explain less than half, and the rest is unexplained. Listed for this sample are under 350,000 clones, none observed only a single time. Of the sample, approximately 1.2% falls within the top ten clones. Sequencing was carried out using CD4+ T cells sorted from a lymph node. These receptors were taken from a C3H/HeJ mouse with alopecia areata. The MHC haplotype for this mouse line is H2-k.

This clone was counted between two and nine times. Gene names and germline match the mouse. The read gets to within 4 residues of the CDR3 end, and the germline J gene fills in the rest. The same CDR3 arises from other DNA sequences in this sample as well. This chain joins TRBV1 and TRBJ2-5, with TRBD1 matching over 9 bases. In germline, CDR1 is NSQYPW, CDR2 LRSPGD (reference sequence). The CDR3 loop spans 14 amino acids. Trimming took 4 bases from V and 1 from J; bases not matched to a gene: 0. The part of the CDR3 DNA that was read is TGCACCTGCAGTGGGACAGGGGACCAAGAC. Translating it yields CTCSGTGDQD. The entire CDR3 protein is CTCSGTGDQDTQYF.

This clone was detected only a few times. Gene names are mouse gene names. The CDR3 end lies 4 residues beyond the end of the read and is filled in from the germline J gene. The chain is built from TRBV13-2 and TRBJ2-7; 8 bases are shared with TRBD2. The CDR3 runs 14 residues. Germline assignment: CDR1 NNHNN and CDR2 SYGAGS (reference sequence). CDR3 residues: CASGETTGGYEQYF. The part of the CDR3 DNA that was read is TGTGCCAGCGGTGAAACAACTGGGGGTTAT.

As regards this clone: The listed genes are named as in mouse. Read sequence stops 4 residues before the CDR3 end, and the germline J gene provides the missing end. The same CDR3 is also encoded by other DNA sequences in this sample. V and J are TRBV13-3 and TRBJ1-2, with D unclear. V was pared by 5 bases and J by 1 base, with 9 bases between. The CDR3 totals 13 residues. Germline lookup yields CDR1 NNHDY and CDR2 SYVADS. CDR3 protein: CASSPDKNSDYTF. The CDR3 DNA, read in part, is TGTGCCAGCAGCCCCGACAAAAACTCC.

This clone was seen a few times. Gene names follow the mouse nomenclature. Read coverage stops 4 residues before the CDR3 terminus; the germline J gene supplies the remainder. At the DNA level, this CDR3 is encoded by other sequences in the same sample as well. This sequence joins TRBV13-1 and TRBJ2-3, with TRBD2 identical over 8 bases. The germline gives CDR1 NSHNY, CDR2 SYGAGN. CDR3 length: 13 residues. V gave up 4 bases and J gave up 4 bases; unmatched junction bases: 2. CDR3 loop: CASSLGGTETLYF. The DNA read from the CDR3 is TGTGCCAGCAGTCTGGGGGGCACAGAA.

This clone has a handful of counts. The listed genes are named as in mouse. The missing CDR3 end, 4 residues past where the read stops, is filled in from the germline J gene. This CDR3 is also generated by other DNA sequences in the sample. The chain carries TRBV19 and TRBJ2-1; possibly TRBD1 for D (7 bases). This CDR3 is built from 13 residues. With 3 bases removed from V and 5 bases from J, the gap between germline ends came to 9 bases. Germline lookup yields CDR1 FNHDT and CDR2 SITEND (reference sequence). The covered CDR3 bases are TGTGCCAGCAGTAGAGGGGGCGATGCT. The encoded protein is CASSRGGDA. The entire CDR3 sequence reads CASSRGGDAEQFF.

As for this clone: Germline and genes here are mouse. With the read ending 4 residues before the CDR3 end, the germline J gene is used to fill in that end. This chain uses TRBV5 with TRBJ1-2; TRBD1 matches at 7 bases. CDR3 length: 16 amino acids. The V gene end was trimmed by 3 bases and the J gene end by 2 bases; junction bases not matched to a gene: 9. Germline V gene data show CDR1 as LGHNA and CDR2 as YNLKQL (reference sequence). CDR3 DNA, as far as it was read: TGTGCCAGCAGCCAGTTCGGGACAGACCATAACTCC. Translated: CASSQFGTDHNS. The full CDR3 is CASSQFGTDHNSDYTF.

This clone has a handful of counts. The genes are named according to mouse. The read finishes 4 residues shy of the CDR3 end, and the germline J gene is used to complete it. The chain joins TRBV19 to TRBJ2-3, with 8 positions matching TRBD2. The CDR3 is made up of 15 amino acids. Germline assignment: CDR1 FNHDT and CDR2 SITEND (reference sequence). V lost 4 bases to trimming and J lost 0 bases; unmatched junction nucleotides: 4. Incomplete CDR3 DNA: TGTGCCAGCAGTCGACTGGGGCCTAGTGCAGAA. Translation: CASSRLGPSAE. The full CDR3 reads CASSRLGPSAETLYF.

This clone was observed at least ten times. Each gene name is a mouse one. The same CDR3 arises from other DNA sequences in this sample as well. The sequenced part of the CDR3 DNA is TGTGCCAGCAGTCGGGACAGGGGGCTGGAC. Translated, it gives CASSRDRGLD. The full CDR3 is CASSRDRGLDTQYF. The chain joins TRBV19 to TRBJ2-5; 12 positions match TRBD1. The read terminates 4 residues ahead of where the CDR3 ends, so the germline J gene completes it. CDR1 and CDR2 from the germline V gene are FNHDT and SITEND (reference sequence). This CDR3 spans 14 amino acids.

This clone was seen a few times. Gene names denote mouse genes. Coverage ceases 4 residues before the CDR3 finishes, and the germline J gene fills in the end. V is TRBV5 and J is TRBJ2-2; a weak D match, TRBD1 (6 bases). Trimming took 0 bases from V and 3 from J, leaving 8 bases between them. Germline CDR1 reads LGHNA; CDR2 reads YNLKQL (reference sequence). The CDR3 length is 15 residues. This CDR3 reads CASSQDRGYTGQLYF. Incomplete CDR3 DNA: TGTGCCAGCAGCCAAGACAGGGGTTACACCGGG.

As regards this clone: Germline and genes: mouse. The read halts 4 residues ahead of the CDR3 end, with the missing end drawn from the germline J gene. The rearrangement links TRBV31 to TRBJ2-1; weak D call: TRBD2 (6 bases). From germline, CDR1 is GKSSPN and CDR2 SITVG. V lost 1 base to trimming and J lost 0 bases, with 7 bases between them. CDR3 length: 14 residues. The part of the CDR3 DNA that was read is TGTGCCTGGAGTCCTGGGGATAACTATGCT. As protein: CAWSPGDNYA. The complete CDR3 protein is CAWSPGDNYAEQFF.

Concerning this clone: Gene names and germline refer to mouse. The read terminates 4 residues before the CDR3 end, so the remaining end is supplied by the germline J gene. V gene TRBV13-1 combines with J gene TRBJ2-3; D is perhaps TRBD2 (6 bases). This CDR3 spans 14 amino acids. Germline V CDR1 and CDR2: NSHNY, SYGAGN. V lost 4 bases, J lost 0 bases, and 9 bases lay in between. The CDR3 loop reads CASSSGTSAETLYF. The DNA read from the CDR3 is TGTGCCAGCAGTTCCGGGACTAGTGCAGAA.

Note on this clone: Germline and genes here are mouse. The read stops 4 residues short of the end of the CDR3; the missing end is completed from the germline J gene. The same CDR3 arises from other DNA sequences in this sample as well. The V and J genes are TRBV13-3 and TRBJ2-7, with 7 nucleotides matching TRBD1. V shed 1 base and J 3 bases; nucleotides not matched to a gene: 1. The germline gives CDR1 NNHDY, CDR2 SYVADS. This CDR3 has 13 residues. CDR3 amino acids: CASSDRDSYEQYF. Incomplete CDR3 DNA: TGTGCCAGCAGTGATCGGGACAGCTAT.

As regards this clone: Gene names are mouse gene names. The CDR3 goes on 4 residues after the read ends, and that part is filled in from the germline J gene. The chain recombines TRBV13-1 with TRBJ2-1; 7 nucleotides align to TRBD2. CDR1 and CDR2 (germline): NSHNY, SYGAGN. The CDR3 sequence is 15 residues long. J gave up 3 bases and V 2 bases, and 5 bases lay outside the gene matches. This CDR3 reads CASSENWGFYAEQFF. The covered CDR3 bases are TGTGCCAGCAGTGAAAACTGGGGCTTCTATGCT.

This clone turned up a few times. Gene names and germline refer to mouse. The read stops 4 residues short of the end of the CDR3; the missing end is completed from the germline J gene. The chain combines TRBV31 with TRBJ1-2; 9 bases map to TRBD1. The germline V gene has CDR1 GKSSPN and CDR2 SITVG. The CDR3 is 15 residues long. J gave up 2 bases and V 1 base, and 5 bases lay outside the gene matches. The part of the CDR3 DNA that was read is TGTGCCTGGAGTCCGACCGGGACAGGGAACTCC. Encoded protein: CAWSPTGTGNS. The whole CDR3 protein reads CAWSPTGTGNSDYTF. Complete variable domain (other parts from reference TRBV31 and TRBJ1-2): AQTIHQWPVAEIKAVGSPLSLGCTIKGKSSPNLYWYWQATGGTLQQLFYSITVGQVESVVQLNLSASRPKDDQFILSTEKLLLSHSGFYLCAWSPTGTGNSDYTFGSGTRLLVI.

This clone was seen only a few times. The genes and germline here are from mouse. With the read ending 4 residues before the CDR3 end, the germline J gene is used to fill in that end. This same CDR3 is encoded by further DNA sequences in the sample. J is TRBJ2-1 and V is TRBV13-1; 8 bases fit TRBD1. J was trimmed by 4 bases and V by 0 bases; bases with no gene match: 3. Per germline, CDR1 NSHNY and CDR2 SYGAGN. The CDR3 totals 15 residues. The CDR3 sequence is CASSDEQGAYAEQFF. Partial CDR3 DNA: TGTGCCAGCAGTGATGAGCAGGGGGCTTATGCT.

This clone showed up just a few times. Mouse germline and gene names are used. The missing CDR3 end, 4 residues past where the read stops, is filled in from the germline J gene. Other DNA sequences in this sample translate to the same CDR3. J is TRBJ2-3 and V is TRBV19; the match to TRBD2 covers 11 bases. The trim removed 4 bases at V and 1 base at J, leaving 2 bases unmatched. The CDR3 extends over 15 amino acids. CDR1 FNHDT and CDR2 SITEND come from the germline V gene (reference sequence). CDR3 DNA (partial): TGTGCCAGCAGTCCGACTGGGGGGGGTGCAGAA. Encoded protein: CASSPTGGGAE. From start to end, the CDR3 is CASSPTGGGAETLYF. Using reference TRBV19 and TRBJ2-3 for the parts outside the CDR3, the full variable domain is GGIITQTPKFLIGQEGQKLTLKCQQNFNHDTMYWYRQDSGKGLRLIYYSITENDLQKGDLSEGYDASREKKSSFSLTVTSAQKNEMAVFLCASSPTGGGAETLYFGSGTRLTVL.

Regarding this clone: Gene names refer to mouse genes. The observed sequence ends 4 residues before the CDR3 terminus, with the missing tail filled in from the germline J gene. V usage is TRBV19 and J usage is TRBJ2-1; D ambiguous. Germline V gene data show CDR1 as FNHDT and CDR2 as SITEND (reference sequence). V was clipped by 6 bases and J by 0 bases, with 4 bases between them. The CDR3 runs 12 residues. This CDR3 reads CASNGNYAEQFF. Partial CDR3 DNA: TGTGCCAGCAATGGTAACTATGCT.

Regarding this clone: Germline and genes: mouse. The read finishes 3 residues shy of the CDR3 end, and the germline J gene is used to complete it. The chain carries TRBV1 and TRBJ1-6, with D perhaps TRBD1 (5 bases). TRBJ1-6 is noted as an ORF with a role that remains uncertain. The length of the CDR3 is 15 residues. Looked up from germline, CDR1 is NSQYPW and CDR2 is LRSPGD (reference sequence). With 1 base removed from V and 3 bases from J, the gap between germline ends came to 7 bases. The part of the CDR3 DNA that was read is TGCACCTGCAGTGCAGTAGGGGACTATAATTCGCCC. It translates to CTCSAVGDYNSP. The whole CDR3 is CTCSAVGDYNSPLYF.

This clone was counted between two and nine times. Genes and germline come from the mouse. Other nucleotide sequences in the sample specify the same CDR3. The CDR3 DNA, read in part, is TGTGCCAGCGGTGAACCTGGGGGCTAT. Translation: CASGEPGGY. The whole CDR3 is CASGEPGGYEQYF. The chain couples TRBV13-2 to TRBJ2-7; 7 bases fit TRBD2. Read data end 4 residues before the CDR3 end; the end is taken from the germline J gene. After removal of 2 bases from V and 3 bases from J, the junction contained 2 bases not matched to a gene. Germline CDR1 NNHNN, CDR2 SYGAGS (reference sequence). The CDR3 runs to 13 residues.

There are a few counts of this clone. The genes are named according to mouse. The read ends 4 residues early relative to the CDR3; the germline J gene fills the gap. This sequence joins TRBV4 and TRBJ2-3, with a tentative D call TRBD2 (6 bases). Trimming took 5 bases from V and 0 from J, leaving 12 bases between them. The CDR3 consists of 15 residues. The germline CDR1 and CDR2 sequences are LGHDT and YNNKQL (reference sequence). CDR3 residues: CASSRWGPSAETLYF. The sequenced CDR3 bases are TGTGCCAGCAGCCGCTGGGGACCTAGTGCAGAA.

A remark on this clone: All gene names here are mouse names. The missing CDR3 end, 4 residues past where the read stops, is filled in from the germline J gene. The genes are TRBV5 and TRBJ2-7, with 7 nucleotides matching TRBD2. This CDR3 spans 13 amino acids. The germline gives CDR1 LGHNA, CDR2 YNLKQL (reference sequence). This CDR3 is CASSQPDWYEQYF. Partial CDR3 DNA: TGTGCCAGCAGCCAACCGGACTGGTAT.

Note on this clone: Genes and germline come from the mouse. The read comes to an end 4 residues before the CDR3 does, leaving the germline J gene to fill in the end. Other DNA sequences of this sample code for an identical CDR3. The V call is TRBV13-2, the J call TRBJ2-1; D is undetermined. The CDR3 sequence is 14 residues long. The V gene lost 1 base and the J gene lost 1 base, with 6 bases spanning the gap. Germline CDR1 reads NNHNN; CDR2 reads SYGAGS (reference sequence). Incomplete CDR3 DNA: TGTGCCAGCGGTGATCTGGTGAACTATGCT. It is translated as CASGDLVNYA. The whole CDR3 is CASGDLVNYAEQFF.

Concerning this clone: Gene names denote mouse genes. Partial CDR3 DNA: TGTGCCAGCAGTGGTGGTGGGTCAAACTCC. Its protein product is CASSGGGSNS. The CDR3 in its entirety is CASSGGGSNSDYTF. V gene TRBV13-3 combines with J gene TRBJ1-2; D unresolved. The CDR3 end falls 4 residues outside the read, so it is completed with the germline J gene. The CDR3 covers 14 residues. V was pared by 3 bases and J by 0 bases, with 9 bases between. Germline V lookup: CDR1 NNHDY, CDR2 SYVADS.

This clone has a count of ten or more. Gene names are the mouse ones. The CDR3 end is not reached by the read, which stops 3 residues before it; the germline J gene fills it in. This sample also contains other DNA sequences that code for the same CDR3. V usage is TRBV13-1 and J usage is TRBJ1-6, with a weak D call TRBD1 (6 bases). TRBJ1-6 is an ORF, and what it does is uncertain. Germline assignment: CDR1 NSHNY and CDR2 SYGAGN. V dropped 3 bases and J dropped 0 bases, with 7 bases sitting between them. The CDR3 spans 15 residues. The DNA read from the CDR3 is TGTGCCAGCAGTGGGGACAATTCCTATAATTCGCCC. It yields the protein CASSGDNSYNSP. The whole CDR3 sequence is CASSGDNSYNSPLYF.

In regard to this clone: The listed genes are named as in mouse. The read terminates 4 residues ahead of where the CDR3 ends, so the germline J gene completes it. The gene calls are TRBV13-3 and TRBJ1-1; 7 bases map to TRBD1. This CDR3 has 13 amino acids. Looked up from germline, CDR1 is NNHDY and CDR2 is SYVADS. V was pared by 6 bases and J by 3 bases, with 5 bases of the junction left unmatched. CDR3 protein: CASKNRGDTEVFF. The sequenced part of the CDR3 DNA is TGTGCCAGCAAAAACAGGGGAGACACA.

On this clone itself: The genes are named according to mouse. The read comes to an end 4 residues before the CDR3 does, leaving the germline J gene to fill in the end. This chain links TRBV19 with TRBJ2-2; possibly TRBD2 for D (6 bases). CDR1 is FNHDT, CDR2 SITEND, per germline (reference sequence). This CDR3 is built from 16 residues. V gave up 0 bases and J gave up 4 bases, with 13 bases separating them. The CDR3 region is CASSIGRTDGTGQLYF. Incomplete CDR3 DNA: TGTGCCAGCAGTATAGGCCGGACTGACGGCACCGGG.

Notes on this clone: Gene names refer to mouse genes. The read finishes 3 residues shy of the CDR3 end, and the germline J gene is used to complete it. The chain uses TRBV15 and TRBJ1-6, with D possibly matching TRBD1 (5 bases). TRBJ1-6 is designated an ORF whose function remains uncertain. Between the trimmed V and J ends, which lost 5 bases and 0 bases, there was a span of 8 bases. Germline V lookup: CDR1 SGHND, CDR2 FRSKSL. CDR3 length equals 15 residues. The CDR3 protein is CASSPTDSYNSPLYF. The sequenced part of the CDR3 DNA is TGTGCCAGCAGTCCGACAGATTCCTATAATTCGCCC.